Presented here are 14 T cell receptor beta chains from one specimen sequenced in a study of T cell repertoires in cytomegalovirus infection. For these receptors, no antigen is known. Each CDR3 protein is one row after TCRdb ran MiXCR on the reads. Among about 340,000 distinct CDR3 sequences listed, almost 30% were seen once. The sequenced sample was cultured PBMCs, obtained from culture after CMV antigen stimulation. All receptors derive from a human donor in good health (CMV status not recorded). Some clones in this sample may be carry-over from other donors' samples.

This rearrangement joins TRBV6-8 to TRBJ2-1; TRBD2 agrees at 7 bases. From germline, CDR1 is MNHGY and CDR2 SAAAGT. V was clipped by 6 bases and J by 10 bases; unmatched bases: 9. This CDR3 is 13 amino acids long. The CDR3: CASRPGGMGEQFF. As DNA, the CDR3 is TGTGCCAGCAGACCGGGGGGAATGGGGGAGCAGTTCTTC.

Worth noting for this clonotype: A junction end diverges from the germline sequence, so it may reflect a read error. This chain connects TRBV9 to TRBJ2-6; 9 bases are a match to TRBD1. The length of the CDR3 is 14 residues. Germline CDR1 SGDLS, CDR2 YYNGEE. CDR3 amino acids: CASSLKQGANVLTF. The CDR3 DNA follows: TGTGCCAGCAGCTTAAAACAGGGGGCTAACGTCCTGACTTTC.

There are a few counts of this clonotype. At one end, the junction sequence differs from germline, possibly due to a read error. The chain uses TRBV6-6 and TRBJ1-1, with a weak D call TRBD1 (5 bases). CDR1 and CDR2 (germline): MNHNY, SVGAGI (reference sequence). The CDR3 is 14 residues long. The CDR3 bases are TGTGCCAGCAGATACTCGACAGAATACACTGAAGCTTTCTTT. Translating it yields CASRYSTEYTEAFF.

This sequence joins TRBV6-2 or TRBV6-3 and TRBJ1-6; D is unclear. Trimming stripped 0 bases from V and 1 base from J, with 7 bases between. The germline V gene encodes CDR1 MNHEY and CDR2 SVGEGT. This CDR3 region has 16 residues. CDR3 region: CASSYSITSYNSPLHF. The DNA for the CDR3 is TGTGCCAGCAGTTACTCGATTACATCCTATAATTCACCCCTCCACTTT.

The chain couples TRBV7-9 to TRBJ1-1; D is perhaps TRBD1 (6 bases). The germline V gene has CDR1 SEHNR and CDR2 FQNEAQ (reference sequence). The V gene lost 2 bases and the J gene lost 4 bases, with 14 bases spanning the gap. The CDR3 sequence is 15 residues long. The CDR3 DNA reads as TGTGCCAGCAGCTTACAGGGAGGGGGAATCACTGAAGCTTTCTTT. This sequence encodes CASSLQGGGITEAFF.

J is TRBJ1-1 and V is TRBV14; D not resolved. Between the trimmed V and J ends, which lost 0 bases and 0 bases, there was a span of 11 bases. Per germline, CDR1 SGHDN and CDR2 FVKESK. The CDR3 consists of 16 residues. In DNA form, the CDR3 reads TGTGCCAGCAGCCAAGATGGGGAGGGTCTGAACACTGAAGCTTTCTTT. Translated, it gives CASSQDGEGLNTEAFF.

The rearrangement uses TRBV7-2 and TRBJ1-2; D is undetermined. V lost 4 bases to trimming and J lost 0 bases, with 6 bases between them. Germline loops: CDR1 SGHTA, CDR2 FQGNSA. This CDR3 has 13 amino acids. Here the CDR3 reads CASSWSPNYGYTF. DNA of the CDR3: TGTGCCAGCAGCTGGTCTCCTAACTATGGCTACACCTTC.

This chain links TRBV5-5 with TRBJ2-7, with TRBD1 identical over 8 bases. V shed 3 bases and J 6 bases; nucleotides not matched to a gene: 11. The CDR3 is made up of 15 amino acids. CDR1 is SGHKS and CDR2 is YYEKEE in the germline V gene (reference sequence). The CDR3 protein is CASSSDRVFTREQYF. For the CDR3, the DNA is TGTGCCAGCAGCTCGGACAGGGTATTTACTCGCGAGCAGTACTTC.

J is TRBJ2-1 and V is TRBV20-1, with 9 bases identical to TRBD2. This CDR3 region has 15 residues. The germline gives CDR1 DFQATT, CDR2 SNEGSKA (reference sequence). V shed 3 bases and J 3 bases; nucleotides not matched to a gene: 6. DNA of the CDR3: TGCAGTGCTAGGCTAGCGGGAAGGGGCTACAATGAGCAGTTCTTC. This gives the protein CSARLAGRGYNEQFF.

The chain employs TRBV12-3 or TRBV12-4 and TRBJ2-7, with 7 bases that match TRBD1. Trimming removed 6 bases from V and 3 bases from J; junction bases left unmatched: 8. This CDR3 comprises 14 residues. The CDR3 sequence: CASRAGTVGYEQYF. The CDR3 region has the DNA TGTGCCAGCAGGGCCGGGACAGTCGGCTACGAGCAGTACTTC.

The sample holds a few counts of this clonotype. The chain links TRBV19 to TRBJ2-1; TRBD2 matches at 9 bases. Trimming removed 7 bases from V and 3 bases from J; junction bases left unmatched: 10. This CDR3 region has 16 residues. The germline V gene encodes CDR1 LNHDA and CDR2 SQIVND (reference sequence). The CDR3 coding sequence is TGTGCCAGTACCGATTCGACTAGCGGAGACTACAATGAGCAGTTCTTC. Translating gives CASTDSTSGDYNEQFF.

V and J are TRBV5-5 and TRBJ1-3, with no clear D. The V end was cut by 0 bases, the J end by 0 bases, with 10 bases between. This CDR3 is built from 16 residues. The germline V gene encodes CDR1 SGHKS and CDR2 YYEKEE (reference sequence). This CDR3 reads CASSLDGTTSGNTIYF. The DNA for the CDR3 is TGTGCCAGCAGCTTGGACGGCACTACCTCTGGAAACACCATATATTTT.

This chain joins TRBV7-9 and TRBJ1-1; D call uncertain. V lost 5 bases to trimming and J lost 7 bases, with 11 bases between them. The CDR3 runs 12 residues. Germline-derived CDR1 and CDR2 are SEHNR and FQNEAQ (reference sequence). CDR3 bases: TGTGCCAGCAGCCCATCAGAGGGTGAAGCTTTCTTT. Its translation is CASSPSEGEAFF.

The rearrangement uses TRBV4-1 and TRBJ1-1; TRBD1 matches 7 bases. The CDR3 is 17 residues long. Germline loops: CDR1 MGHRA, CDR2 YSYEKL. Losses at the gene ends were 4 bases for V and 0 bases for J; bases not matched to a gene: 11. Here the CDR3 reads CASSRRDSLSLNTEAFF. CDR3 in DNA: TGCGCCAGCAGCCGTCGGGACAGTCTATCCCTGAACACTGAAGCTTTCTTT.